These 15 T cell receptor beta chains came from one sample sequenced in a study of cytomegalovirus exposure and HLA in healthy donors. The primer mix had 60 Vbeta and 13 Jbeta primers. Profiling relied on immunoSEQ multiplex PCR, and the TCRdb table lists in-frame clones only, not all of them. The data hold about 97,000 clones, with 70% to 80% observed a single time. Sequenced input: PBMCs. The receptors here all came from a male donor in good health and CMV-seropositive.

This rearrangement joins TRBV9 to TRBJ2-2; weak D call: TRBD1 (5 bases). The V gene lost 4 bases and the J gene lost 2 bases, with 12 bases spanning the gap. Germline V lookup: CDR1 SGDLS, CDR2 YYNGEE. This CDR3 region has 15 residues. The CDR3 protein is CASSPKGQNTGELFF. CDR3 DNA: TGTGCCAGCAGCCCGAAGGGGCAAAACACCGGGGAGCTGTTTTTT.

The chain recombines TRBV2 with TRBJ1-1; the D gene is possibly TRBD1 (6 bases). From germline, CDR1 is SNHLY and CDR2 FYNNEI. V lost 2 bases to trimming and J lost 5 bases, with 6 bases between them. The CDR3 has 12 amino acids. The CDR3 protein is CASSERGTEAFF. The CDR3 region has the DNA TGTGCCAGCAGTGAAAGGGGGACTGAAGCTTTCTTT. The whole variable domain, filled in from reference TRBV2 and TRBJ1-1, reads EPEVTQTPSHQVTQMGQEVILRCVPISNHLYFYWYRQILGQKVEFLVSFYNNEISEKSEIFDDQFSVERPDGSNFTLKIRSTKLEDSAMYFCASSERGTEAFFGQGTRLTVV.

The chain carries TRBV11-2 and TRBJ2-3, with D possibly being TRBD2 (6 bases). From germline, CDR1 is SGHAT and CDR2 FQNNGV. Trimming left V 4 bases short and J 1 base short, with 9 bases between. This CDR3 has 14 amino acids. The CDR3 coding sequence is TGTGCCAGCAGCTCCCCGGGGGGCACAGATACGCAGTATTTT. Its protein is CASSSPGGTDTQYF.

The chain joins TRBV15 to TRBJ2-7, with a weak D call TRBD1 (5 bases). This CDR3 has 15 residues. V shed 0 bases and J shed 7 bases, with 16 bases lying between them. From germline, CDR1 is LNHNV and CDR2 YYDKDF (reference sequence). In nucleotides, the CDR3 is TGTGCCACCAGCAGAGATCAAGGCCGGCCAGGGGAGCAGTACTTC. Encoded protein: CATSRDQGRPGEQYF.

V and J are TRBV27 and TRBJ2-7; TRBD2 is a possible D gene (5 bases). The CDR3 has 15 residues. The V end was cut by 4 bases, the J end by 3 bases, with 16 bases between. Germline V gene lookup returns CDR1 MNHEY and CDR2 SMNVEV (reference sequence). The CDR3, as DNA: TGTGCCAGCAGTTCCCTTTCGAGGGCAATCTACGAGCAGTACTTC. Translating it yields CASSSLSRAIYEQYF.

The chain links TRBV7-2 to TRBJ2-3, with 8 bases fitting TRBD2. In germline, CDR1 is SGHTA, CDR2 FQGNSA. The CDR3 is 15 residues long. V gave up 5 bases and J gave up 1 base; unmatched junction bases: 5. In DNA form, the CDR3 reads TGTGCCAGCAGCCCGTCTAGCGGGCGCACAGATACGCAGTATTTT. Its translation: CASSPSSGRTDTQYF.

The rearrangement uses TRBV9 and TRBJ2-3; the D gene is possibly TRBD2 (6 bases). The CDR3 has 15 residues. The germline CDR1 and CDR2 sequences are SGDLS and YYNGEE. Trimming shortened V by 0 bases and J by 3 bases, and 11 bases separated the two germline ends. The CDR3 here is CASSVAGVGTDTQYF. The CDR3, as DNA: TGTGCCAGCAGCGTAGCGGGGGTCGGGACAGATACGCAGTATTTT.

The genes are TRBV5-4 and TRBJ2-2; a possible D gene is TRBD1 (6 bases). Looked up from germline, CDR1 is SGHNT and CDR2 is YYREEE (reference sequence). Trimming pared 0 bases from V and 1 base from J, leaving 7 bases between. The CDR3 loop spans 15 amino acids. The CDR3 loop is CASSLADRNTGELFF. Written as DNA, the CDR3 is TGTGCCAGCAGCTTGGCGGACAGGAACACCGGGGAGCTGTTTTTT. The full variable domain, with the rest looked up from reference TRBV5-4 and TRBJ2-2, is ETGVTQSPTHLIKTRGQQVTLRCSSQSGHNTVSWYQQALGQGPQFIFQYYREEENGRGNFPPRFSGLQFPNYSSELNVNALELDDSALYLCASSLADRNTGELFFGEGSRLTVL.

The V and J genes are TRBV5-1 and TRBJ2-7; 12 bases are shared with TRBD2. V lost 4 bases, J lost 5 bases, and 10 bases stayed unmatched. This CDR3 region has 16 residues. The germline CDR1 and CDR2 sequences are SGHRS and YFSETQ. The CDR3 sequence is CASSGKTSGGTNEQYF. The CDR3, as DNA: TGCGCCAGCAGCGGGAAGACTAGCGGGGGTACGAACGAGCAGTACTTC.

This chain uses TRBV6-1 with TRBJ2-7; 13 positions match TRBD2. Germline values: CDR1 MNHNS, CDR2 SASEGT. V trimming: 8 bases; J trimming: 4 bases; junction bases outside the gene matches: 2. The CDR3 consists of 13 residues. CDR3 protein: CASRTSGGYEQYF. In DNA, the CDR3 is TGTGCCAGCCGGACTAGCGGGGGTTACGAGCAGTACTTC.

The chain recombines TRBV6-5 with TRBJ1-1; TRBD1 matches at 9 bases. Germline assignment: CDR1 MNHEY and CDR2 SVGAGI. This CDR3 has 14 residues. V was clipped by 6 bases and J by 6 bases; unmatched bases: 8. The CDR3 protein is CASSQPGQGPEAFF. The CDR3 nucleotides are TGTGCCAGCAGCCAACCGGGACAGGGCCCTGAAGCTTTCTTT.

The J gene is TRBJ2-2, the V gene TRBV5-4, with unresolved D. The CDR3 has 13 residues. V lost 8 bases, J lost 6 bases, and 14 bases lay in between. Germline CDR1 reads SGHNT; CDR2 reads YYREEE (reference sequence). CDR3 sequence reads: CARADSPSGELFF. DNA of the CDR3: TGTGCCAGAGCCGACTCCCCCTCCGGGGAGCTGTTTTTT.

In DNA, the CDR3 is TGTGCTTGGCGGCGGGGGGGCTCCGAGCAGTACTTC. Amino acid sequence: CAWRRGGSEQYF. This chain joins TRBV30 and TRBJ2-7; TRBD2 aligns across 9 bases. The CDR3 totals 12 residues. CDR1 and CDR2 from the germline V gene are GTSNPN and SVGIG (reference sequence).

The chain uses TRBV4-1 and TRBJ1-1; D is possibly TRBD1 (6 bases). The CDR3 extends over 17 amino acids. The V gene's germline CDR1 is MGHRA and CDR2 YSYEKL. V was cut by 2 bases and J by 0 bases, with 16 bases left in between. The CDR3 region has the DNA TGCGCCAGCAGCCAATGGGGCAGGGGAGAATTGAACACTGAAGCTTTCTTT. This gives the protein CASSQWGRGELNTEAFF.

V is TRBV7-8 and J is TRBJ2-5; a weak D match, TRBD2 (5 bases). V lost 2 bases and J lost 6, with 16 bases in between. CDR3 length: 15 residues. Germline V gives CDR1 SGHVS, CDR2 FQNEAQ. CDR3 DNA sequence: TGTGCCAGCAGCTTATCCCCCTCTAGCCGGCAGACCCAGTACTTC. It specifies CASSLSPSSRQTQYF.